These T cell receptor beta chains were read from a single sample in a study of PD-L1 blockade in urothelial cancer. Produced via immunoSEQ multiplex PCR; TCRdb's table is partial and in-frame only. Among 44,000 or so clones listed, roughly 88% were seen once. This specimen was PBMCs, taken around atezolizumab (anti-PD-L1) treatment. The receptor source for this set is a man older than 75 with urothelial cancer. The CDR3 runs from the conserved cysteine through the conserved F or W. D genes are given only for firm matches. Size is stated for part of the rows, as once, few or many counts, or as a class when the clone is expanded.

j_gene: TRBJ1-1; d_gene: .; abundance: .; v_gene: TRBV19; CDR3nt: TGTGCCAGTAGTGCCCGACAGCTGTACACTGAAGCTTTCTTT; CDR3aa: CASSARQLYTEAFF
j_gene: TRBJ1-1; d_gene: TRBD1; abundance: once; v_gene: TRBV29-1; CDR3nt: TGCAGCGTTGGGACAGGGGGCCTCGACACTGAAGCTTTCTTT; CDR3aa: CSVGTGGLDTEAFF
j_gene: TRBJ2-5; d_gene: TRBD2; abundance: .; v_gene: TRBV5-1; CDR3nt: TGCGCCAGCAGCTCGGGACTTCAGCGGGAGGTGGAGACCCAGTACTTC; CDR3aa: CASSSGLQREVETQYF
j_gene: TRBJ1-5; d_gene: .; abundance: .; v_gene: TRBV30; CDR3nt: TGTGCCTGGAGCCTGGAGGGGGGGAATCAGCCCCAGCATTTT; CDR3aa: CAWSLEGGNQPQHF
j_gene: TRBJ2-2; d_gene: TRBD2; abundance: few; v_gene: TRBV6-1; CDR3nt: TGTGCCAGCAGCGAAACAGCGGGATTAGCCGGGGAGCTGTTTTTT; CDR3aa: CASSETAGLAGELFF
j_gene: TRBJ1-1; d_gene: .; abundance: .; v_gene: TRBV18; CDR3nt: TGTGCCACCGCGACAGACTTAAACACTGAAGCTTTCTTT; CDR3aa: CATATDLNTEAFF
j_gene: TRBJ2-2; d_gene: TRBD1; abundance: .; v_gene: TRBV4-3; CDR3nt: TGCGCCAGCAGCCAAGACAGGGGGCCCTCGACCGGGGAGCTGTTTTTT; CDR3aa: CASSQDRGPSTGELFF
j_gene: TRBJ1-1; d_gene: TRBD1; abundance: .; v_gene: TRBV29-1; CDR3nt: TGCAGCGCTGGACAGGGGTCCCCTGAAGCTTTCTTT; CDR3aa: CSAGQGSPEAFF
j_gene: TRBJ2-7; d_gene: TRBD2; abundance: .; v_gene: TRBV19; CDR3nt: TGTGCCAGTAGTCCCACCCTAGCGGGTGAATACGAGCAGTACTTC; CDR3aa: CASSPTLAGEYEQYF
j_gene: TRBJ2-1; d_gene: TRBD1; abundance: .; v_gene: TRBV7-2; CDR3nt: TGTGCCAGCAGCTCCCGGACAGGCCTCTCCTACAATGAGCAGTTCTTC; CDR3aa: CASSSRTGLSYNEQFF
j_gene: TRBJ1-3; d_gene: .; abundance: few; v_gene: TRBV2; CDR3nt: TGTGCCAGCAGTGAAGAGACGGGACTTGGAAACACCATATATTTT; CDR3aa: CASSEETGLGNTIYF
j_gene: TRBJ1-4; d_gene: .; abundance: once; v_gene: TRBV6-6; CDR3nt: TGTGCCAGCGAGAATCAGGGGAATGAAAAACTGTTTTTT; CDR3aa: CASENQGNEKLFF
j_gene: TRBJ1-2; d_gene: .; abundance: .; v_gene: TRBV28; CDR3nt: TGTGCCAGCAGTTACGGGGAGGCGAGAGGCTACACCTTC; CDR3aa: CASSYGEARGYTF
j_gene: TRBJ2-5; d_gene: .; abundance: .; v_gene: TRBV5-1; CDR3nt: TGCGCCAGCAGCTTGGGCCCGGGAACCGGAGAGACCCAGTACTTC; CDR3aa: CASSLGPGTGETQYF
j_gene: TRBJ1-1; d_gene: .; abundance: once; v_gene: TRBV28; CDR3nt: TGTGCCAGCAGTTTGATAGGAATTGGGAGTACTGAAGCTTTCTTT; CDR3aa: CASSLIGIGSTEAFF
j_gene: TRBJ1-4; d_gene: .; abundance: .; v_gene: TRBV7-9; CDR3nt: TGTGCCAGCAGTCACAGGGTCGGGAATGAAAAACTGTTTTTT; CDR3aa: CASSHRVGNEKLFF
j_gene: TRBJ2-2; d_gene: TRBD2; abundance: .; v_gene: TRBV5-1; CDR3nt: TGCGCCAGCAGCCAACTAGCGGGTCAGAACACCGGGGAGCTGTTTTTT; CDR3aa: CASSQLAGQNTGELFF
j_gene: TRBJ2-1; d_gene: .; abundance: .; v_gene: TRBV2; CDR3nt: TGTGCCAGCAGTGGAGGAGGGGGCTGGGATGAGCAGTTCTTC; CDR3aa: CASSGGGGWDEQFF
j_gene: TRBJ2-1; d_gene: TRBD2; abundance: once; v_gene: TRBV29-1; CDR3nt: TGCAGCGTCGAGCGGGAGGGCTCCTACAATGAGCAGTTCTTC; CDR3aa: CSVEREGSYNEQFF
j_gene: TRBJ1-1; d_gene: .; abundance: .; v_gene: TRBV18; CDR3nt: TGTGCCAGCGGAGGTAGGAGGGAGGCCACTGAAGCTTTCTTT; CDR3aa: CASGGRREATEAFF